Below are 15 T cell receptor beta chains sequenced from a single sample in a study of blood T cell repertoires in COVID-19. Clones were sequenced by immunoSEQ multiplex PCR, and TCRdb holds only the in-frame ones, with some missing. The table has over 200,000 clones, about 85% seen once. Sequenced input: PBMCs or T cells enriched from blood (not recorded which). Every receptor here comes from a man aged 25 to 45 who had recovered from COVID-19.

The genes are TRBV11-2 and TRBJ1-6, with D hard to call. CDR3 size: 14 residues. Trimming shortened V by 3 bases and J by 14 bases, and 17 bases separated the two germline ends. Germline assignment: CDR1 SGHAT and CDR2 FQNNGV. The CDR3 loop reads CASSFNVREIALHF. For the CDR3, the DNA is TGTGCCAGCAGCTTCAATGTGAGGGAAATAGCCCTCCACTTT.

CDR3 sequence: CASSQDRPGGANEKLFF. The CDR3 DNA sequence: TGCGCCAGCAGCCAAGATCGTCCGGGAGGGGCTAATGAAAAACTGTTTTTT. The V and J genes are TRBV4-1 and TRBJ1-4; a weak D match, TRBD1 (5 bases). The V end was cut by 0 bases, the J end by 3 bases, with 14 bases between. The CDR3 extends over 17 amino acids. In germline, CDR1 is MGHRA, CDR2 YSYEKL.

The chain has TRBV7-8 and TRBJ2-2, with D possibly matching TRBD1 (5 bases). The V gene lost 6 bases and the J gene lost 0 bases, with 14 bases spanning the gap. CDR1 is SGHVS, CDR2 FQNEAQ, per germline. This CDR3 is 16 amino acids long. The CDR3 bases are TGTGCCAGCAGACAAAGGGGCAGCGCGAACACCGGGGAGCTGTTTTTT. This codes for CASRQRGSANTGELFF.

The chain couples TRBV11-1 to TRBJ2-1, with 9 bases aligning to TRBD1. The CDR3 is 15 residues long. Germline V gives CDR1 SGHAT, CDR2 FQDESV (reference sequence). The V segment lost 5 bases and the J segment 8 bases; nucleotides outside the gene matches: 10. The CDR3 DNA reads TGTGCCAGCAGCGCGGGACAGGGATCCTTCCATGAGCAGTTCTTC. It is translated as CASSAGQGSFHEQFF.

This chain joins TRBV2 and TRBJ1-4; the D is unclear. V was pared by 6 bases and J by 0 bases, with 11 bases between. In germline, CDR1 is SNHLY, CDR2 FYNNEI. The CDR3 covers 15 residues. The CDR3 DNA sequence: TGTGCCAGCAGCCCTCAGAGGGCAACTAATGAAAAACTGTTTTTT. It specifies CASSPQRATNEKLFF.

The V gene is TRBV25-1, the J gene TRBJ2-5; D remains ambiguous. The germline gives CDR1 MGHDK, CDR2 SYGVNS. V was pared by 3 bases and J by 2 bases, with 10 bases between. The CDR3 sequence is 14 residues long. The CDR3 bases are TGTGCCAGCAGTGATCATTCGGGTCAAGAGACCCAGTACTTC. It specifies CASSDHSGQETQYF.

This rearrangement joins TRBV30 to TRBJ2-5, with a weak D call TRBD1 (6 bases). Germline assignment: CDR1 GTSNPN and CDR2 SVGIG (reference sequence). V lost 4 bases and J lost 5, with 14 bases in between. This CDR3 contains 13 residues. CDR3 loop: CAWNGRGGETQYF. CDR3 nucleotides: TGTGCCTGGAATGGCAGGGGCGGGGAGACCCAGTACTTC.

CDR3 loop: CASSSTDYSNQPQHF. The CDR3 DNA follows: TGTGCCAGCAGTTCGACGGACTATAGCAATCAGCCCCAGCATTTT. The J gene is TRBJ1-5, the V gene TRBV6-5; D remains ambiguous. Trimming left V 4 bases short and J 0 bases short, with 10 bases between. The CDR3 extends over 15 amino acids. Germline V gene data show CDR1 as MNHEY and CDR2 as SVGAGI.

CDR3 coding DNA: TGTGCCAGTAGTCCCGGACTAGCGGGAGGCACAGATACGCAGTATTTT. It yields the protein CASSPGLAGGTDTQYF. The V and J genes are TRBV19 and TRBJ2-3, with 13 bases aligning to TRBD2. CDR1 is LNHDA, CDR2 SQIVND, per germline (reference sequence). J gave up 1 base and V 5 bases, and 3 bases lay outside the gene matches. CDR3 size: 16 residues.

The chain combines TRBV29-1 with TRBJ2-2, with 9 positions matching TRBD2. V was pared by 6 bases and J by 4 bases, with 3 bases of the junction left unmatched. From germline, CDR1 is SQVTM and CDR2 ANQGSEA. This CDR3 is 13 amino acids long. In nucleotides, the CDR3 is TGCAGCGTCCTGACTAGCGGCACCGGGGAGCTGTTTTTT. Protein product: CSVLTSGTGELFF.

In its sample, this clone was seen once. V gene TRBV19 combines with J gene TRBJ1-2; TRBD1 agrees at 7 bases. The V and J ends lost 5 bases and 0 bases, in that order; junction bases with no gene match: 18. The germline V gene encodes CDR1 LNHDA and CDR2 SQIVND (reference sequence). This CDR3 has 19 residues. In nucleotides, the CDR3 is TGTGCCAGTAGTGGGCCTTCCCGGGACAGCCTTCAAGCTAACTATGGCTACACCTTC. Protein: CASSGPSRDSLQANYGYTF.

The gene calls are TRBV5-1 and TRBJ2-1; TRBD2 agrees at 12 bases. This CDR3 contains 17 residues. With 0 bases clipped from V and 7 bases from J, the junction kept 8 bases outside the gene matches. Germline V CDR1 and CDR2: SGHRS, YFSETQ. DNA for the CDR3: TGCGCCAGCAGCTTGGCCGCGGGACTAGCGGGCCAAAATGAGCAGTTCTTC. This translates into CASSLAAGLAGQNEQFF.

The genes are TRBV28 and TRBJ1-2; TRBD1 agrees at 7 bases. Germline V lookup: CDR1 MDHEN, CDR2 SYDVKM. The CDR3 is 14 amino acids. V lost 6 bases to trimming and J lost 7 bases; unmatched junction nucleotides: 11. The CDR3 sequence is CASSRPGGIGGYTF. CDR3 sequence (DNA): TGTGCCAGCAGCCGACCAGGGGGGATCGGTGGCTACACCTTC.

The chain is built from TRBV3-1 (or the pseudogene TRBV3-2) and TRBJ1-1; D is perhaps TRBD1 (6 bases). Germline V lookup: CDR1 LGHDT, CDR2 YNNKEL (reference sequence). Trimming left V 4 bases short and J 0 bases short, with 21 bases between. CDR3 length: 18 amino acids. CDR3 coding DNA: TGTGCCAGCAGCCTGCAACGACTGCAGGGGAGTATGAACACTGAAGCTTTCTTT. It yields the protein CASSLQRLQGSMNTEAFF.

This clone was counted a single time. The chain is built from TRBV12-3 or TRBV12-4 and TRBJ1-2; no definite D call. The CDR3 length is 13 residues. With 7 bases removed from V and 4 bases from J, the gap between germline ends came to 13 bases. The CDR3: CASTFSSLYGYTF. For the CDR3, the DNA is TGTGCCAGCACCTTCAGTAGCCTCTATGGCTACACCTTC.